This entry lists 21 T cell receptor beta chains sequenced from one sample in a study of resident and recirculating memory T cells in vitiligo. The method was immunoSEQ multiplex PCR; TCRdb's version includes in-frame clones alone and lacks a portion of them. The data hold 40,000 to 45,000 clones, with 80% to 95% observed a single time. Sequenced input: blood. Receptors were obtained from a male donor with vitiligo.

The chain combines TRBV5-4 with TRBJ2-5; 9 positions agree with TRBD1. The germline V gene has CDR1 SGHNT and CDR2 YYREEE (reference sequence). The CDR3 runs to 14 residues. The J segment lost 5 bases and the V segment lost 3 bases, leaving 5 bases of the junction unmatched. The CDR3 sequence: CASSSGQGRETQYF. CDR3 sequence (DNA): TGTGCCAGCAGCTCTGGACAGGGGCGGGAGACCCAGTACTTC. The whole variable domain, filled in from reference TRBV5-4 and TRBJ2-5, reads ETGVTQSPTHLIKTRGQQVTLRCSSQSGHNTVSWYQQALGQGPQFIFQYYREEENGRGNFPPRFSGLQFPNYSSELNVNALELDDSALYLCASSSGQGRETQYFGPGTRLLVL.

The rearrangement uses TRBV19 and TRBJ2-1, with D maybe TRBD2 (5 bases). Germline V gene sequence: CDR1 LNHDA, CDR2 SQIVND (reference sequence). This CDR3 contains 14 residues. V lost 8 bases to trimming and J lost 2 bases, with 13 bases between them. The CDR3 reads CASRRAGPYNEQFF. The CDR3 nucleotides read TGTGCCAGTCGGCGGGCAGGCCCCTACAATGAGCAGTTCTTC.

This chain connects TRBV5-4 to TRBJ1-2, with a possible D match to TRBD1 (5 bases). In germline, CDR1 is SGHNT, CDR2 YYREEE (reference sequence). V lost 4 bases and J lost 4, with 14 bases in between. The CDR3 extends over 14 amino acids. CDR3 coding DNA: TGTGCCAGCAGCAATTTCGACAGTTCCTATGGCTACACCTTC. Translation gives CASSNFDSSYGYTF.

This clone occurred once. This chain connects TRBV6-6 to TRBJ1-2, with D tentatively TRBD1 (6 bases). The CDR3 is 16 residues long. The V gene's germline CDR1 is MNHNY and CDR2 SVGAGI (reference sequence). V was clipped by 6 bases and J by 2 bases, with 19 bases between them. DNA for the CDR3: TGTGCCAGCAGGGGGGCCATTACGACAGGAAACTATGGCTACACCTTC. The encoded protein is CASRGAITTGNYGYTF.

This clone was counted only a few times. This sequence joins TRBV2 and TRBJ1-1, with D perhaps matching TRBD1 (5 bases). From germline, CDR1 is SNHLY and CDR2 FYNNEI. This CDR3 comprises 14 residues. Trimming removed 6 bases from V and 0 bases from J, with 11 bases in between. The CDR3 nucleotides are TGTGCCAGCAGCCAACAGGCAATGAACACTGAAGCTTTCTTT. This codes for CASSQQAMNTEAFF.

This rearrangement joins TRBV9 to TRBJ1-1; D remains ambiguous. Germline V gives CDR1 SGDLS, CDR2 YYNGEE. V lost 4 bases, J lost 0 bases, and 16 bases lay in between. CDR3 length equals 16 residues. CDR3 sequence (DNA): TGTGCCAGCAGCCCAACCTTAATGAGTGTGAACACTGAAGCTTTCTTT. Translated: CASSPTLMSVNTEAFF.

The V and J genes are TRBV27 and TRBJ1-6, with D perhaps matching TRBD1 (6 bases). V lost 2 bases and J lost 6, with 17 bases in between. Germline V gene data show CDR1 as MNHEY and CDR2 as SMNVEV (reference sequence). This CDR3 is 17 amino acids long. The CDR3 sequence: CASSLGLRGALNSPLHF. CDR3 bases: TGTGCCAGCAGTTTAGGGTTACGGGGGGCGCTTAATTCACCCCTCCACTTT.

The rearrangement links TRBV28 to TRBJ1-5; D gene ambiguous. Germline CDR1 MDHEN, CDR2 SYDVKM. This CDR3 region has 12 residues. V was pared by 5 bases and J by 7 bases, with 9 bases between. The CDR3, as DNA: TGTGCCAGCAGTCCCACCGGGCAGCCCCAGCATTTT. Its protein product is CASSPTGQPQHF.

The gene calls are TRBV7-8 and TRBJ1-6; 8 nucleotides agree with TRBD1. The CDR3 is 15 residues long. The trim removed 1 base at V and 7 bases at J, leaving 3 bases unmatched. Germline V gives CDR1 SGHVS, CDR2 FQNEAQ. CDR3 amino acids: CASSLGRDRNSPLHF. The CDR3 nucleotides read TGTGCCAGCAGCTTAGGACGGGACAGGAATTCACCCCTCCACTTT.

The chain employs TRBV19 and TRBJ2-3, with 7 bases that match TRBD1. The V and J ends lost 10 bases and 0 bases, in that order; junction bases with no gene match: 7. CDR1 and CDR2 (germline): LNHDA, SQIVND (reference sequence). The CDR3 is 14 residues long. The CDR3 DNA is TGTGCCACCAGGTGGACAGGCAGCACAGATACGCAGTATTTT. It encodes CATRWTGSTDTQYF.

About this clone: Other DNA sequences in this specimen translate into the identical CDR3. The CDR3 is CSVEGAGANYGYTF. CDR3 nucleotides: TGCAGCGTTGAAGGTGCAGGGGCTAACTATGGCTACACCTTC. V is TRBV29-1 and J is TRBJ1-2; maybe TRBD1 (6 bases). CDR1 SQVTM and CDR2 ANQGSEA come from the germline V gene. The V gene lost 1 base and the J gene lost 0 bases, with 9 bases spanning the gap. The CDR3 contains 14 residues.

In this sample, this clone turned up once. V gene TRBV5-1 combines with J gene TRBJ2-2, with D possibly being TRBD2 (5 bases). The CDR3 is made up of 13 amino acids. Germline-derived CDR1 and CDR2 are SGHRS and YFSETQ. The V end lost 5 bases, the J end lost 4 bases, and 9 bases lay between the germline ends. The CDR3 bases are TGCGCCAGCAGGCTAGCTGCCACCGGGGAGCTGTTTTTT. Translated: CASRLAATGELFF. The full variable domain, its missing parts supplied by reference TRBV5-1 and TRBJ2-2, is KAGVTQTPRYLIKTRGQQVTLSCSPISGHRSVSWYQQTPGQGLQFLFEYFSETQRNKGNFPGRFSGRQFSNSRSEMNVSTLELGDSALYLCASRLAATGELFFGEGSRLTVL.

In DNA form, the CDR3 reads TGTGCCAGCAGCTTGTCACTAGCGGGGGGAACAGATACGCAGTATTTT. It encodes CASSLSLAGGTDTQYF. J is TRBJ2-3 and V is TRBV5-6; 12 bases agree with TRBD2. V was clipped by 1 base and J by 3 bases; unmatched bases: 3. The CDR3 has 16 amino acids. Germline CDR1 SGHDT, CDR2 YYEEEE.

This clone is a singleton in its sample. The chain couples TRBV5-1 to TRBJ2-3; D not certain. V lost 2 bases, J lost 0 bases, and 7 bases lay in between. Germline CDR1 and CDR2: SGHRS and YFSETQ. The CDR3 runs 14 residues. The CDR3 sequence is CASSLGDSTDTQYF. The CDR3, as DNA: TGCGCCAGCAGCTTAGGAGACAGCACAGATACGCAGTATTTT.

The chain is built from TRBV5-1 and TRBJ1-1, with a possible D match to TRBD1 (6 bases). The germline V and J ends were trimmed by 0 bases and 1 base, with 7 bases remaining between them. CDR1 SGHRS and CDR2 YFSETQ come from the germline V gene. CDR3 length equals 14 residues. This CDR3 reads CASSLEQGNTEAFF. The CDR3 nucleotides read TGCGCCAGCAGCTTGGAACAGGGGAACACTGAAGCTTTCTTT.

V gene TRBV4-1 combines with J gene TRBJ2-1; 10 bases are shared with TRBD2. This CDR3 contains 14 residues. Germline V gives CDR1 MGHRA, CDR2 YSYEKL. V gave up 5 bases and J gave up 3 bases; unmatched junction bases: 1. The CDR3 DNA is TGCGCCAGCAGCGTAGCGGGGGGCTACAATGAGCAGTTCTTC. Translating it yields CASSVAGGYNEQFF.

The CDR3 coding sequence is TGTGCCTGGAGGGGACAGGGCCTGTCGTACGAGCAGTACTTC. Translation: CAWRGQGLSYEQYF. This chain links TRBV30 with TRBJ2-7; 9 nucleotides match TRBD1. The CDR3 runs 14 residues. From germline, CDR1 is GTSNPN and CDR2 SVGIG (reference sequence). J gave up 4 bases and V 3 bases, and 7 bases lay outside the gene matches.

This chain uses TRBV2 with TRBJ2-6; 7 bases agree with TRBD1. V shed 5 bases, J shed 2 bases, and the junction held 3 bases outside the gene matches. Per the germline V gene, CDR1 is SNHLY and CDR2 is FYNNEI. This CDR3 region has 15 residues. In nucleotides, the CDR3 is TGTGCCAGCAGTCGAGACAGGGCTGGGGCCAACGTCCTGACTTTC. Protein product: CASSRDRAGANVLTF.

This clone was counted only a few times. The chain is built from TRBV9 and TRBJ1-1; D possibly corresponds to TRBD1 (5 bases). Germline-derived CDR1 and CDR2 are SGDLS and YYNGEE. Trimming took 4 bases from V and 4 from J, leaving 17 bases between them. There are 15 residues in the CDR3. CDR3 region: CASSSGLLGGTEAFF. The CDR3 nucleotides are TGTGCCAGCAGCTCGGGACTTTTGGGGGGCACTGAAGCTTTCTTT.

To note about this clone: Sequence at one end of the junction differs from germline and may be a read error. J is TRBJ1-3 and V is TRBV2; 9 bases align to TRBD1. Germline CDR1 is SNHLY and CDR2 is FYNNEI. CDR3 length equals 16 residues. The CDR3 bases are TGTGCCAGCAGAGAAGTTCCACAGGGGGCAGGGAACACCATATATTTT. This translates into CASREVPQGAGNTIYF.

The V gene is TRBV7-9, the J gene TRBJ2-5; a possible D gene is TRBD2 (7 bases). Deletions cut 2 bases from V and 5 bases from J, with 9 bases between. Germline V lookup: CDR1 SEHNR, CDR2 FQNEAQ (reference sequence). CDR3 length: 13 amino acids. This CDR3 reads CASSLRGAETQYF. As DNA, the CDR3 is TGTGCCAGCAGCTTACGGGGGGCTGAGACCCAGTACTTC.